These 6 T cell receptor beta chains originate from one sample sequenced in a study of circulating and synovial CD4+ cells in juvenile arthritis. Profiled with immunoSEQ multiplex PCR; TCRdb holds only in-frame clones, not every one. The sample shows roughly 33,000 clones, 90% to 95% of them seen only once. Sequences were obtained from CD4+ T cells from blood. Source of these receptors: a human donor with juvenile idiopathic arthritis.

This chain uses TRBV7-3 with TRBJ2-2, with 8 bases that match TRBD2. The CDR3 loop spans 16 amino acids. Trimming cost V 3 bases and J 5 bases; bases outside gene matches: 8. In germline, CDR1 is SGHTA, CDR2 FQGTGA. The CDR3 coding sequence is TGTGCCAGCAGCTTTACTAGCGGAGCTGGAACCGGGGAGCTGTTTTTT. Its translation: CASSFTSGAGTGELFF.

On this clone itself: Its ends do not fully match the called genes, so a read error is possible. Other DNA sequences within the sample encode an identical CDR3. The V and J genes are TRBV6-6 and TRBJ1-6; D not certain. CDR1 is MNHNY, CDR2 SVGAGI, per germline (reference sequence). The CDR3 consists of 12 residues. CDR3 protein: CASSYENSPLHF. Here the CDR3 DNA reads TGTGCCAGCAGTTACGAGAATTCCCCCCTCCACTTT.

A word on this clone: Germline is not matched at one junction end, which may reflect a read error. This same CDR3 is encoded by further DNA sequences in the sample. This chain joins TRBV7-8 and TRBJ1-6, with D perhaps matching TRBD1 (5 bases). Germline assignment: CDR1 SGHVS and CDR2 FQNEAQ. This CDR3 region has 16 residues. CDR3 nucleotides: TGTGCCAGCAGCTTAGCGGAGGGGAGTAGAAATTCCCCCCTCCACTTT. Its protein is CASSLAEGSRNSPLHF.

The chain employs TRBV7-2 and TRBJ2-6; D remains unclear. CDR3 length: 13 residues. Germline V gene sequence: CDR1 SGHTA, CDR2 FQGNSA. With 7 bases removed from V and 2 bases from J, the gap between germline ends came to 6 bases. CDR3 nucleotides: TGTGCCAGCACCCTCCCTGGGGCCAACGTCCTGACTTTC. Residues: CASTLPGANVLTF.

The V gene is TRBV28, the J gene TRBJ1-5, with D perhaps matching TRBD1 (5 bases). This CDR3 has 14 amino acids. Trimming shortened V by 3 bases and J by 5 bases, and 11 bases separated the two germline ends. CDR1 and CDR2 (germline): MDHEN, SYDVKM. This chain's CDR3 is CASSFRGWDQPQHF. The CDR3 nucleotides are TGTGCCAGCAGTTTCCGGGGGTGGGATCAGCCCCAGCATTTT.

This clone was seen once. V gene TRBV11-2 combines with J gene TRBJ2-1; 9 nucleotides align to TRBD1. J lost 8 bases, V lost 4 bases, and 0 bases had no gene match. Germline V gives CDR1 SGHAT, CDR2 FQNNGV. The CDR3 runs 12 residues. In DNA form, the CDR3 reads TGTGCCAGCAGCTGGACAGGGGATGAGCAGTTCTTC. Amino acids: CASSWTGDEQFF.